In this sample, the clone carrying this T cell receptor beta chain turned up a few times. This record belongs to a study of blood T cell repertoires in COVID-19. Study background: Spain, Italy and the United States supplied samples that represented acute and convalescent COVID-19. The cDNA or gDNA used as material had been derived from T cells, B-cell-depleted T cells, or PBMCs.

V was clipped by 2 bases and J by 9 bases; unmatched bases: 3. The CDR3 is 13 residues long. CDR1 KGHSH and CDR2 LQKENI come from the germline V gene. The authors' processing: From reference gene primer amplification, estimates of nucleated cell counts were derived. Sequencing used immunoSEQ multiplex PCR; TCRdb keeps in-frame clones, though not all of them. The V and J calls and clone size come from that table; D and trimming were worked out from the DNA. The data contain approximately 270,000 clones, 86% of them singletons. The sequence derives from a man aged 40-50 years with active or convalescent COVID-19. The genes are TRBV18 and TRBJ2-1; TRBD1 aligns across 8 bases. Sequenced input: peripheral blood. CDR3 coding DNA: TGTGCCAGCTCACCAGGACAGGGCCGTGAGCAGTTCTTC. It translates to CASSPGQGREQFF. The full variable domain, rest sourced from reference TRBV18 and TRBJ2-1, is NAGVMQNPRHLVRRRGQEARLRCSPMKGHSHVYWYRQLPEEGLKFMVYLQKENIIDESGMPKERFSAEFPKEGPSILRIQQVVRGDSAAYFCASSPGQGREQFFGPGTRLTVL.